This T cell receptor (beta chain) comes out of a study of cytomegalovirus exposure and HLA in healthy donors. Study observations and caveats: HLA restriction was apparent for most CMV-associated TCR beta chains in a later analysis. Per published accounts, TCR beta sequences correctly predicted the HLA-A and HLA-B alleles of most subjects. Donors were assumed by presence/absence analyses to have roughly uniform sequencing depth.

The V and J ends lost 6 bases and 5 bases, in that order; junction bases with no gene match: 10. This CDR3 comprises 15 residues. Germline CDR1 reads SGHTA; CDR2 reads FQGNSA. The PCR used 60 Vbeta and 13 Jbeta primers. The table came from immunoSEQ multiplex PCR; TCRdb's copy has only in-frame clones and leaves some out. This sample has about 160,000 clones, with around 69% found just once. Comment on this clone: Its matching antigen is unknown.

The source is a man aged 60-69 years in good health and CMV-seronegative. Sequenced: PBMCs. This chain connects TRBV7-2 to TRBJ1-2, with 9 bases that match TRBD1. This CDR3 is CASSPSLGQGYGYTF. CDR3 nucleotide sequence: TGTGCCAGCAGTCCATCCCTGGGACAGGGTTATGGCTACACCTTC. Together with reference TRBV7-2 and TRBJ1-2, the CDR3 gives the full variable domain: GAGVSQSPSNKVTEKGKDVELRCDPISGHTALYWYRQSLGQGLEFLIYFQGNSAPDKSGLPSDRFSAERTGGSVSTLTIQRTQQEDSAVYLCASSPSLGQGYGYTFGSGTRLTVV.